This TCR beta chain came from a study of tumor-infiltrating lymphocytes in primary liver carcinoma. Study-wide context: Productive TCRbeta read counts per sample ran from roughly 3.6 to 7.5 million and were similar across tissue types.

V dropped 5 bases and J dropped 4 bases, with 20 bases sitting between them. Germline V lookup: CDR1 SEHNR, CDR2 FQNEAQ (reference sequence). This CDR3 comprises 17 residues. With around 500 ng total RNA as template and a constant-region primer, TCR beta cDNA was made. Nested multiplex PCR, run for three rounds with slightly modified ARM-PCR, yielded TCR beta libraries. The study ran its first two PCR rounds for nine to ten cycles each, using TRBV1-TRBV30 forward primers and a C-beta reverse primer. TCRdb re-called the multiplex PCR reads through MiXCR, storing one row per CDR3 protein. The table records more than 150,000 distinct CDR3 sequences, less than 65% of them present only once. Blood RNA originated from unsorted whole blood, with germline DNA additionally extracted. Chronic HBV infection, untreated so far, was present in the patients. Notes on the study in general: With p = 0.039, the top-250-clone fraction in tumors significantly exceeded that in blood.

This clonotype came up a few times. Its antigen remains unknown. The source of this sequence is a man aged 35 to 55 with primary liver carcinoma and hepatitis B virus infection. This chain connects TRBV7-9 to TRBJ2-2; weak D call: TRBD1 (5 bases). What was sequenced was peripheral blood. For the CDR3, the DNA is TGTGCCAGCAGCCCGCTTAGGGGCGGAGCTGTCACCGGGGAGCTGTTTTTT. Protein: CASSPLRGGAVTGELFF.